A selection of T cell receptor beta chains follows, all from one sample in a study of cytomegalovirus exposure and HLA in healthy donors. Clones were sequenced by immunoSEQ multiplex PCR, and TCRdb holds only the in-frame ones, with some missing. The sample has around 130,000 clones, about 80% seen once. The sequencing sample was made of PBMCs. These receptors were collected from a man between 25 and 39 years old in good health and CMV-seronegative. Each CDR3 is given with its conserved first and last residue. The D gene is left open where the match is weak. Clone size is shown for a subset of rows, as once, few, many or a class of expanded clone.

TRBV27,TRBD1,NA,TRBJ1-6,CASSFWTGTPPLHF,TGTGCCAGCAGTTTTTGGACAGGGACTCCACCCCTCCACTTT
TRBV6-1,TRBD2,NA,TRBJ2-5,CASSSGGAGETQYF,TGTGCCAGCAGTAGCGGGGGGGCAGGGGAGACCCAGTACTTC
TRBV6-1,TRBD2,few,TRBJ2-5,CASSHLAGGLETQYF,TGTGCCAGCAGCCATCTAGCGGGGGGGCTTGAGACCCAGTACTTC
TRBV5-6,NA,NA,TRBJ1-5,CASSGRDTDRSQHF,TGTGCCAGCAGCGGGAGGGACACGGATCGGTCCCAGCATTTT
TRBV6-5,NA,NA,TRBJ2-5,CASSTRETQYF,TGTGCCAGCAGTACCCGGGAGACCCAGTACTTC
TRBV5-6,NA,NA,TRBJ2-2,CASSSPLGGSKKTSGELFF,TGTGCCAGCAGCTCACCCCTCGGCGGCTCAAAAAAGACGTCCGGGGAGCTGTTTTTT
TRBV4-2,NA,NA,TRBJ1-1,CASSPRMRQENTEAFF,TGTGCCAGCAGCCCAAGAATGCGACAGGAGAACACTGAAGCTTTCTTT
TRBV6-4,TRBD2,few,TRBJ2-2,CASRTSGDTGELFF,TGTGCCAGCCGGACTAGCGGGGACACCGGGGAGCTGTTTTTT
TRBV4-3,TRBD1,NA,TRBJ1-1,CASSQDHGTGGTEAFF,TGCGCCAGCAGCCAAGATCACGGGACAGGGGGCACTGAAGCTTTCTTT
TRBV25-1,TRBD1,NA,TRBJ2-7,CASSVRQGPTEQYF,TGTGCCAGCAGTGTACGACAGGGGCCCACCGAGCAGTACTTC
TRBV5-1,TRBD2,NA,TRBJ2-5,CASSLEAGVETQYF,TGCGCCAGCAGCTTGGAAGCGGGGGTGGAGACCCAGTACTTC
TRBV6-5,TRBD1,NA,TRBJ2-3,CASSSGTATDTQYF,TGTGCCAGCAGTTCCGGGACAGCAACAGATACGCAGTATTTT
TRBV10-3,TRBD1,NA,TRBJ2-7,CAISLGQRSSYEQYF,TGTGCCATCAGTCTGGGACAGAGAAGCTCCTACGAGCAGTACTTC
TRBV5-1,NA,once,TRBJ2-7,CASSPGDRYEQYF,TGCGCCAGCAGCCCGGGAGACAGATACGAGCAGTACTTC
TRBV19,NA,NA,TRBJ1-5,CASSDILNQPQHF,TGTGCCAGTAGTGACATACTCAATCAGCCCCAGCATTTT
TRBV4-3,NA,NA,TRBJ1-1,CASSQEISELNTEAFF,TGCGCCAGCAGCCAAGAAATTTCGGAGTTGAACACTGAAGCTTTCTTT
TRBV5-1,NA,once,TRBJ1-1,CASSFEGVYTEAFF,TGCGCCAGCAGCTTCGAGGGGGTATACACTGAAGCTTTCTTT
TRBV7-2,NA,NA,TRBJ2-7,CASSLNGDFAYEQYF,TGTGCCAGCAGCTTAAACGGGGACTTTGCCTACGAGCAGTACTTC
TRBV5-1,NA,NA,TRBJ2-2,CASSFLAASNTGELFF,TGCGCCAGCAGCTTCTTAGCGGCCTCGAACACCGGGGAGCTGTTTTTT
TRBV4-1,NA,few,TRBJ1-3,CASSQDSRVRNSGNTIYF,TGCGCCAGCAGCCAAGATAGTCGAGTGAGAAACTCTGGAAACACCATATATTTT
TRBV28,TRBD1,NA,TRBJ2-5,CASTRDRDGIETQYF,TGTGCCAGCACTAGGGACAGGGATGGTATAGAGACCCAGTACTTC
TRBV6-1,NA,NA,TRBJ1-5,CASRGHPGDQPQHF,TGTGCCAGCAGGGGTCACCCAGGCGATCAGCCCCAGCATTTT
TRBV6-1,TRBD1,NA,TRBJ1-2,CASRTGWDGYTF,TGTGCCAGCAGGACAGGGTGGGATGGCTACACCTTC
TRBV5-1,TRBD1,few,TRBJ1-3,CASSLVGQAGGNTIYF,TGCGCCAGCAGCTTGGTGGGACAGGCTGGTGGTAACACCATATATTTT
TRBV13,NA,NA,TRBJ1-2,CASSSTGSNYGYTF,TGTGCCAGCAGCTCTACAGGGTCTAACTATGGCTACACCTTC
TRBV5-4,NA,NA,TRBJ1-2,CASSPGLYGYTF,TGTGCCAGCAGCCCGGGACTCTATGGCTACACCTTC
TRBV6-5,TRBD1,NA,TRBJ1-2,CASSYYPTGGKNGYTF,TGTGCCAGCAGTTACTACCCGACAGGGGGAAAAAATGGCTACACCTTC
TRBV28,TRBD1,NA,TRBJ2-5,CASSNSGGSLTQYF,TGTGCCAGCAGTAACTCAGGGGGCAGTCTGACCCAGTACTTC
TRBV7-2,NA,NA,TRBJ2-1,CASRRGAGAGNEQFF,TGTGCCAGCAGGAGGGGGGCGGGAGCGGGTAATGAGCAGTTCTTC
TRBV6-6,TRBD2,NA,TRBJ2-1,CASTRLANEQFF,TGTGCCAGCACCCGACTAGCAAATGAGCAGTTCTTC
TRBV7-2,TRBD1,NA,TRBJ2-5,CASSFIGTGLRETQYF,TGTGCCAGCAGCTTTATAGGGACAGGGCTTAGGGAGACCCAGTACTTC
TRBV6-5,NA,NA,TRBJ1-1,CASSYSPGTMNTEAFF,TGTGCCAGCAGTTACTCCCCGGGTACAATGAACACTGAAGCTTTCTTT
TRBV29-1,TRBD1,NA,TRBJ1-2,CSADREDYGYTF,TGCAGCGCGGACAGGGAGGATTATGGCTACACCTTC
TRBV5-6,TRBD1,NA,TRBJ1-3,CASSTNRGFGNTIYF,TGTGCCAGCAGCACGAACAGGGGTTTCGGAAACACCATATATTTT
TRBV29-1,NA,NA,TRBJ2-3,CSVRPSTDTQYF,TGCAGCGTTCGTCCGAGCACAGATACGCAGTATTTT
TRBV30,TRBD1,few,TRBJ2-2,CAWSDTGVTGELFF,TGTGCCTGGAGTGACACAGGGGTAACCGGGGAGCTGTTTTTT
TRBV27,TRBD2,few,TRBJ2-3,CASSPRLLAGGPDTQYF,TGTGCCAGCAGTCCCCGACTGTTAGCGGGGGGGCCGGATACGCAGTATTTT
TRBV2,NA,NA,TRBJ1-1,CASGEEGSTEAFF,TGTGCCAGCGGGGAGGAGGGGAGCACTGAAGCTTTCTTT
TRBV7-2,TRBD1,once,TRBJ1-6,CASSPTRTGHPPLHF,TGTGCCAGCAGCCCCACACGGACAGGGCACCCCCCCCTCCACTTT
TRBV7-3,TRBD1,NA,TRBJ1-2,CASSLDRDRAYGYTF,TGTGCCAGCAGCTTGGATCGGGACAGGGCCTATGGCTACACCTTC
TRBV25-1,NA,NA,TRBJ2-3,CASSASTDTQYF,TGTGCCAGCAGTGCTAGCACAGATACGCAGTATTTT
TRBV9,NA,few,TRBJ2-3,CASSVATMGGGLDTQYF,TGTGCCAGCAGCGTAGCTACTATGGGGGGGGGCCTGGATACGCAGTATTTT
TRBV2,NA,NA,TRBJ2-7,CASSEADFSYEQYF,TGTGCCAGCAGTGAAGCGGACTTCTCCTACGAGCAGTACTTC
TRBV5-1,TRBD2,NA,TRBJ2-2,CASSQWSPGGPGTGELFF,TGCGCCAGCAGCCAGTGGAGCCCGGGAGGGCCTGGGACCGGGGAGCTGTTTTTT
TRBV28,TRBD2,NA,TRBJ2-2,CASRTRMTGELFF,TGTGCCAGTCGGACTAGGATGACCGGGGAGCTGTTTTTT
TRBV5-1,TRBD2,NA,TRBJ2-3,CASSPNSGLAGGTDTQYF,TGCGCCAGCAGCCCTAACTCAGGACTAGCGGGGGGCACAGATACGCAGTATTTT